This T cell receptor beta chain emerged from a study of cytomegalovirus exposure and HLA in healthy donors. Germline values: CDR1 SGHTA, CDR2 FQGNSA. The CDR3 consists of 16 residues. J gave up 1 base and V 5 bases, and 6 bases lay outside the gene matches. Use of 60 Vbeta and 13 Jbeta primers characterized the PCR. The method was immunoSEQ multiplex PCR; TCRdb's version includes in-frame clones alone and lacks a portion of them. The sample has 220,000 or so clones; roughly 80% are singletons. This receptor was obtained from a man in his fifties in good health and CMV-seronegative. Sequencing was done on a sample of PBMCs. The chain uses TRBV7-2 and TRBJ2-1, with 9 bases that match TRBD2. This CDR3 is CASSTASGVSYNEQFF. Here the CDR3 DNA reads TGTGCCAGCAGCACCGCTAGCGGGGTTTCCTACAATGAGCAGTTCTTC.